Shown below are 11 T cell receptor beta chains from a single sample sequenced in a study of early T cells in non-severe SARS-CoV-2 infection. TCRdb reanalysed the 5' RACE reads using MiXCR and keeps one entry per CDR3 protein. The sample lists 25,000 to 35,000 distinct CDR3 sequences, approximately 5.3% seen once, with approximately 13% in the top ten. Sequenced sample: whole blood. All receptors derive from an adult who was a healthcare worker with PCR-confirmed SARS-CoV-2 infection or an uninfected control (not recorded which).

This clonotype occurred many times. This rearrangement joins TRBV3-1 to TRBJ1-1; the D is unclear. Germline V gene sequence: CDR1 LGHDT, CDR2 YNNKEL (reference sequence). The V end lost 2 bases, the J end lost 1 base, and 8 bases lay between the germline ends. This CDR3 has 14 residues. CDR3 loop: CASSQNSENTEAFF. The CDR3 bases are TGTGCCAGCAGCCAAAACAGTGAGAACACTGAAGCTTTCTTT.

The V call is TRBV4-1, the J call TRBJ2-7; D not certain. Germline assignment: CDR1 MGHRA and CDR2 YSYEKL. This CDR3 has 16 residues. The V gene lost 1 base and the J gene lost 0 bases, with 13 bases spanning the gap. CDR3 loop: CASSQVGPPISYEQYF. In nucleotides, the CDR3 is TGCGCCAGCAGCCAAGTCGGGCCGCCGATCTCCTACGAGCAGTACTTC.

This clonotype was counted at least ten times. The gene calls are TRBV27 and TRBJ2-7; D tentatively fits TRBD1 or TRBD2 (6 bases each). V gave up 1 base and J gave up 3 bases, with 13 bases separating them. Germline assignment: CDR1 MNHEY and CDR2 SMNVEV (reference sequence). The CDR3 runs to 15 residues. DNA for the CDR3: TGTGCCAGCAGTTTATTGGGGGGCCTAAGCTACGAGCAGTACTTC. Amino acids: CASSLLGGLSYEQYF.

In its sample, this clonotype was seen many times. This rearrangement joins TRBV15 to TRBJ2-1; 10 bases line up with TRBD1. Looked up from germline, CDR1 is LNHNV and CDR2 is YYDKDF (reference sequence). V lost 1 base, J lost 9 bases, and 9 bases stayed unmatched. The CDR3 is made up of 16 amino acids. CDR3 sequence reads: CATSRASGTGAGEQFF. CDR3 bases: TGTGCCACCAGCAGAGCCTCCGGGACAGGGGCGGGTGAGCAGTTCTTC.

The V and J genes are TRBV6-1 and TRBJ1-2; D is uncertain. Germline assignment: CDR1 MNHNS and CDR2 SASEGT. The CDR3 totals 14 residues. Trimming pared 2 bases from V and 0 bases from J, leaving 7 bases between. Here the CDR3 reads CASSETEPNYGYTF. The CDR3 coding sequence is TGTGCCAGCAGTGAAACAGAGCCTAACTATGGCTACACCTTC.

V and J are TRBV28 and TRBJ2-1; TRBD1 might be the D (6 bases). This CDR3 region has 17 residues. CDR1 is MDHEN, CDR2 SYDVKM, per germline. The V end lost 5 bases, the J end lost 0 bases, and 17 bases lay between the germline ends. Written as DNA, the CDR3 is TGTGCCAGCAGTCTTCACAGGGTTCCTAGCTCCTACAATGAGCAGTTCTTC. Its protein product is CASSLHRVPSSYNEQFF.

This clonotype was seen many times. This rearrangement joins TRBV11-2 to TRBJ2-1, with D possibly matching TRBD1 (5 bases). The V gene's germline CDR1 is SGHAT and CDR2 FQNNGV. V was shortened by 4 bases and J by 4 bases, with 8 bases between the two germline ends. The CDR3 is made up of 13 amino acids. The CDR3 bases are TGTGCCAGCAGCTCGACAGTTTACAATGAGCAGTTCTTC. This encodes CASSSTVYNEQFF.

This clonotype was counted many times. V gene TRBV9 combines with J gene TRBJ2-7; 7 nucleotides line up with TRBD1. V shed 4 bases and J 3 bases; nucleotides not matched to a gene: 4. This CDR3 contains 13 residues. Germline V gene lookup returns CDR1 SGDLS and CDR2 YYNGEE. Here the CDR3 DNA reads TGTGCCAGCAGCCGGGACAGCCTCTACGAGCAGTACTTC. It translates to CASSRDSLYEQYF.

This clonotype has ten or more counts. The chain combines TRBV7-9 with TRBJ2-1; D might be TRBD1 or TRBD2, each matching 5 bases. Trimming took 3 bases from V and 3 from J, leaving 15 bases between them. Per the germline V gene, CDR1 is SEHNR and CDR2 is FQNEAQ (reference sequence). CDR3 length: 16 residues. In DNA, the CDR3 is TGTGCCAGCAGCTTTCAGGGCGGGCCGCTCTACAATGAGCAGTTCTTC. Amino acids: CASSFQGGPLYNEQFF.

This clonotype was observed many times. This chain connects TRBV6-4 to TRBJ2-2, with 11 nucleotides matching TRBD2. The V gene end was trimmed by 5 bases and the J gene end by 0 bases; junction bases not matched to a gene: 5. The germline V gene has CDR1 MRHNA and CDR2 SNTAGT. This CDR3 is 17 amino acids long. The CDR3 spells CASSPTSGGSNTGELFF. The CDR3 region has the DNA TGTGCCAGCAGTCCCACTAGCGGGGGTTCGAACACCGGGGAGCTGTTTTTT.

This clonotype came up many times. V gene TRBV7-8 combines with J gene TRBJ2-1; the match to TRBD1 covers 7 bases. CDR3 size: 15 residues. The germline V gene has CDR1 SGHVS and CDR2 FQNEAQ. Trimming removed 1 base from V and 10 bases from J; junction bases left unmatched: 10. The CDR3 loop reads CASSLERQGRNEQFF. CDR3 bases: TGTGCCAGCAGCTTAGAACGACAGGGTCGTAACGAGCAGTTCTTC.